The 9 T cell receptor beta chains below come from one sample, sequenced in a study of cytomegalovirus exposure and HLA in healthy donors. 13 Jbeta primers and 60 Vbeta primers were used for the PCR. TCRdb's copy holds only in-frame clones and misses some; the assay was immunoSEQ multiplex PCR. The data contain about 130,000 clones, 81% of them seen just once; the ten biggest clones take up less than 1.1%. The material sequenced was PBMCs. The receptors were sampled from a young woman in good health and CMV-seronegative.

CDR3 sequence: CASSLGVTGEQYF. The CDR3 DNA sequence: TGTGCCAGCAGCTTAGGGGTGACGGGCGAGCAGTACTTC. The V call is TRBV11-2, the J call TRBJ2-7; no definite D call. V was trimmed by 1 base and J by 6 bases, leaving 10 bases between them. CDR3 length equals 13 residues. Germline V gives CDR1 SGHAT, CDR2 FQNNGV.

V and J are TRBV5-6 and TRBJ1-5; D is ambiguous. The germline V gene has CDR1 SGHDT and CDR2 YYEEEE. Trimming left V 1 base short and J 0 bases short, with 2 bases between. The CDR3 sequence is 13 residues long. For the CDR3, the DNA is TGTGCCAGCAGCTTGTATAGCAATCAGCCCCAGCATTTT. As protein: CASSLYSNQPQHF.

The chain joins TRBV27 to TRBJ2-2, with D possibly being TRBD2 (6 bases). CDR3 length: 16 amino acids. Germline loops: CDR1 MNHEY, CDR2 SMNVEV (reference sequence). Trimming took off 6 bases at V and 6 bases at J, with 20 bases between the two ends. The CDR3 region has the DNA TGTGCCAGCAGGACGTTGACTAGGGCAAACCCCGGGGAGCTGTTTTTT. Residues: CASRTLTRANPGELFF.

In its sample, this clone was seen a few times. J is TRBJ1-3 and V is TRBV5-6; D gene unclear. The CDR3 is 13 residues long. V gave up 2 bases and J gave up 0 bases, with 3 bases separating them. The germline V gene encodes CDR1 SGHDT and CDR2 YYEEEE. The CDR3 region has the DNA TGTGCCAGCAGCTTCGGCTCTGGAAACACCATATATTTT. Translation: CASSFGSGNTIYF. Full variable domain (remainder filled in from reference TRBV5-6 and TRBJ1-3): DAGVTQSPTHLIKTRGQQVTLRCSPKSGHDTVSWYQQALGQGPQFIFQYYEEEERQRGNFPDRFSGHQFPNYSSELNVNALLLGDSALYLCASSFGSGNTIYFGEGSWLTVV.

This clone was seen once. This chain connects TRBV18 to TRBJ2-3; D call uncertain. The CDR3 totals 12 residues. Germline CDR1 and CDR2: KGHSH and LQKENI. Trimming left V 3 bases short and J 4 bases short, with 5 bases between. DNA of the CDR3: TGTGCCAGCTCACCGGGCGCAGATACGCAGTATTTT. Translated: CASSPGADTQYF. Filled out from reference TRBV18 and TRBJ2-3, the complete variable domain reads NAGVMQNPRHLVRRRGQEARLRCSPMKGHSHVYWYRQLPEEGLKFMVYLQKENIIDESGMPKERFSAEFPKEGPSILRIQQVVRGDSAAYFCASSPGADTQYFGPGTRLTVL.

The chain employs TRBV4-1 and TRBJ2-5, with TRBD2 matching 7 bases. Germline V gene data show CDR1 as MGHRA and CDR2 as YSYEKL. J was trimmed by 3 bases and V by 0 bases; bases with no gene match: 16. The CDR3 extends over 19 amino acids. The CDR3 DNA reads as TGCGCCAGCAGCCAAGATGTGGCGGGAGCTTTCGGAGGGAAAGAGACCCAGTACTTC. This translates into CASSQDVAGAFGGKETQYF.

CDR3 loop: CASSQSLSGQETQYF. The CDR3 DNA follows: TGTGCCAGCTCACAGTCCTTGAGCGGCCAAGAGACCCAGTACTTC. The chain has TRBV18 and TRBJ2-5, with a tentative D call TRBD2 (5 bases). Germline CDR1 reads KGHSH; CDR2 reads LQKENI. V was pared by 4 bases and J by 1 base, with 13 bases between. The length of the CDR3 is 15 residues.

CDR3 region: CASSVLAGVLYEQYF. In DNA, the CDR3 is TGTGCCAGTAGTGTACTAGCGGGGGTTTTATACGAGCAGTACTTC. The V call is TRBV19, the J call TRBJ2-7; 11 bases match TRBD2. CDR3 length: 15 amino acids. J lost 4 bases, V lost 5 bases, and 7 bases had no gene match. From germline, CDR1 is LNHDA and CDR2 SQIVND (reference sequence).

This clone was found once. One junction end does not reproduce the germline sequence, and a read error may be involved. The V call is TRBV7-9, the J call TRBJ1-1; 10 bases line up with TRBD1. Germline CDR1 reads SEHNR; CDR2 reads FQNEAQ (reference sequence). This CDR3 has 15 residues. DNA of the CDR3: TGTTCCAGCAGCTCCTCTGACAGGGGGCGCACTGAAGCTTTCTTT. This codes for CSSSSSDRGRTEAFF.